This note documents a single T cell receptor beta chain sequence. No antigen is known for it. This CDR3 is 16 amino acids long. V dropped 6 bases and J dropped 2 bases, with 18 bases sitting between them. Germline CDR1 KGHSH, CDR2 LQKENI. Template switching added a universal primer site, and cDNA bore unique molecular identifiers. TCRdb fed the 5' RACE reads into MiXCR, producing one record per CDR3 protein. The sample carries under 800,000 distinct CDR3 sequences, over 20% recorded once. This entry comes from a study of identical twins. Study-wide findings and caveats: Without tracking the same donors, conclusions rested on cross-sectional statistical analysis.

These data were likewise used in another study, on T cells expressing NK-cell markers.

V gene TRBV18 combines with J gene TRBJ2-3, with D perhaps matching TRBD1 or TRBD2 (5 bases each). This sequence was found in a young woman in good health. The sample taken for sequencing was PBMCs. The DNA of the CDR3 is TGTGCCAGCTCGGTCCACGGGGCTAACCCCACAGATACGCAGTATTTT. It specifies CASSVHGANPTDTQYF. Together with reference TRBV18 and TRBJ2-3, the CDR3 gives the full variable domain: NAGVMQNPRHLVRRRGQEARLRCSPMKGHSHVYWYRQLPEEGLKFMVYLQKENIIDESGMPKERFSAEFPKEGPSILRIQQVVRGDSAAYFCASSVHGANPTDTQYFGPGTRLTVL.